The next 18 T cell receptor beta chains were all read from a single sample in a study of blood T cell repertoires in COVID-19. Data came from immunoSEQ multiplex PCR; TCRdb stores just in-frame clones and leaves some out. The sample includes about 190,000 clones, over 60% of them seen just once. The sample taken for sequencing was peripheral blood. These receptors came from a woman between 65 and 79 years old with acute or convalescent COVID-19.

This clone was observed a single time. CDR3 in DNA: TGTGCCAGCAGCGTAGATCCCGCTGGAAACACCATATATTTT. Its protein product is CASSVDPAGNTIYF. This chain links TRBV9 with TRBJ1-3; the D is unclear. The V and J ends lost 0 bases and 2 bases respectively, with 6 bases between them. CDR1 and CDR2 (germline): SGDLS, YYNGEE. This CDR3 has 14 amino acids.

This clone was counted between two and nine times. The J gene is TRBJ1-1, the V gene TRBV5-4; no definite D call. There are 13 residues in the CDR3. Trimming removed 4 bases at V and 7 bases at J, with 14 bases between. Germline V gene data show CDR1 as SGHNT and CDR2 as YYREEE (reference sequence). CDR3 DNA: TGTGCCAGCAGCCTCGGCGTTGGGCTTGAAGCTTTCTTT. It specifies CASSLGVGLEAFF.

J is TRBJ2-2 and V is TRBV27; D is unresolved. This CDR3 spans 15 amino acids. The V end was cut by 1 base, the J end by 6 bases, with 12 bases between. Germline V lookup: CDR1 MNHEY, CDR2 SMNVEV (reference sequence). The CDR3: CASSLFTSPAGELFF. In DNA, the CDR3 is TGTGCCAGCAGTTTATTTACGAGTCCCGCCGGGGAGCTGTTTTTT.

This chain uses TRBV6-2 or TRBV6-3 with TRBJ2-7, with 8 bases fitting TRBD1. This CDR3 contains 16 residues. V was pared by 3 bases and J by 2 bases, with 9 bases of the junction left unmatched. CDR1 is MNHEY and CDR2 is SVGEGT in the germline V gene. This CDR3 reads CASSYSRTGSAYEQYF. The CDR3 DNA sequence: TGTGCCAGCAGTTATTCTCGGACAGGGAGCGCCTACGAGCAGTACTTC.

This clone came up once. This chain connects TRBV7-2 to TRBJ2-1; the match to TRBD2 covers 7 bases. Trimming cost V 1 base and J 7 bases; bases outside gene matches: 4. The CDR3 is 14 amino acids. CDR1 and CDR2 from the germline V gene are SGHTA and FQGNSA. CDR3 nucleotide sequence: TGTGCCAGCAGCTTAGTTGTGGGAGGGAATGAGCAGTTCTTC. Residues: CASSLVVGGNEQFF.

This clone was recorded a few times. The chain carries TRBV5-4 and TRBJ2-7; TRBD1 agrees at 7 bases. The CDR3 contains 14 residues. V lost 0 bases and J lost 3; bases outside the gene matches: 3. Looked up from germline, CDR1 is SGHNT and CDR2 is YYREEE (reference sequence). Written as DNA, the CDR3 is TGTGCCAGCAGCTTGGGGGGACAGCTCTACGAGCAGTACTTC. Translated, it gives CASSLGGQLYEQYF.

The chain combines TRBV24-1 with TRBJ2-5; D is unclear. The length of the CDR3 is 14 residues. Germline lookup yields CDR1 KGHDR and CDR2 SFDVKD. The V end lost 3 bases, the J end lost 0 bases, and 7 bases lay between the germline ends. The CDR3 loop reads CATSDPLYQETQYF. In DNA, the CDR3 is TGTGCCACCAGTGATCCCTTGTACCAAGAGACCCAGTACTTC.

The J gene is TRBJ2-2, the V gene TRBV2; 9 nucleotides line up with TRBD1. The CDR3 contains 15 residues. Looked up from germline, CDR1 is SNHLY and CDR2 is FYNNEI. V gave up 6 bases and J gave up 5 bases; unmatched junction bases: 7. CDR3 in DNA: TGTGCCAGCAGCGTGGGACAGGGCTCAACCGGGGAGCTGTTTTTT. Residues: CASSVGQGSTGELFF.

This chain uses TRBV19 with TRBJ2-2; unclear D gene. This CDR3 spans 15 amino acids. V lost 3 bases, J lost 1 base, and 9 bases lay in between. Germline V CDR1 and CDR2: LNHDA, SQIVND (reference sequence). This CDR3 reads CASSIGSLNTGELFF. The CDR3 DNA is TGTGCCAGTAGTATCGGTAGCCTGAACACCGGGGAGCTGTTTTTT.

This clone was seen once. The CDR3 loop reads CASSLGQLSGANVLTF. As DNA, the CDR3 is TGTGCCAGCAGCTTGGGACAACTATCTGGGGCCAACGTCCTGACTTTC. V is TRBV7-8 and J is TRBJ2-6; the D gene is possibly TRBD1 (6 bases). Germline V lookup: CDR1 SGHVS, CDR2 FQNEAQ. V lost 3 bases, J lost 1 base, and 10 bases lay in between. The length of the CDR3 is 16 residues.

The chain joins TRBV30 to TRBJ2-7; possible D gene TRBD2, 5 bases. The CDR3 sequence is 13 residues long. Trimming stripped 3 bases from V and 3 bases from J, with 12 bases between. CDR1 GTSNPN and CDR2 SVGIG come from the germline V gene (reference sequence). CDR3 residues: CAWRRTSIYEQYF. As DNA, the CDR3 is TGTGCCTGGAGGAGGACTTCTATCTACGAGCAGTACTTC.

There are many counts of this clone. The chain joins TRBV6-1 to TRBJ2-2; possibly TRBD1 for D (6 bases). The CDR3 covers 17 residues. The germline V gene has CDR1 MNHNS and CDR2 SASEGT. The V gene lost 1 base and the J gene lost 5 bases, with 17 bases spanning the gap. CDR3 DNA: TGTGCCAGCAGTGAAGGTCGATACAGGGCTAAGACCGGGGAGCTGTTTTTT. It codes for CASSEGRYRAKTGELFF.

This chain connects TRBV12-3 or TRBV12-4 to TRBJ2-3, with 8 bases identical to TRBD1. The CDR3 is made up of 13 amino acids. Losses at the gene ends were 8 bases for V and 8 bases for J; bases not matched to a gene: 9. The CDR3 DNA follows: TGTGCCAGCTCCGGGACAGGTAGTCCTACGCAGTATTTT. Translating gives CASSGTGSPTQYF.

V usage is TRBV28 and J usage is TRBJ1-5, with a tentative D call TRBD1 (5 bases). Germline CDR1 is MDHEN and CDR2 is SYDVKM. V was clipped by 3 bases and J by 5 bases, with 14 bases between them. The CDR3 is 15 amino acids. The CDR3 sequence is CASSFGGLGDQPQHF. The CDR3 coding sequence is TGTGCCAGCAGTTTCGGAGGGTTAGGGGATCAGCCCCAGCATTTT.

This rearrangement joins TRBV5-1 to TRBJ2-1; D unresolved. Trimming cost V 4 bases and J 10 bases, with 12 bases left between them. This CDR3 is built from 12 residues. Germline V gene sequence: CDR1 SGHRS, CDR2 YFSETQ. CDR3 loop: CASSRTLGEQFF. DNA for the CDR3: TGCGCCAGCAGCCGAACGCTAGGCGAGCAGTTCTTC. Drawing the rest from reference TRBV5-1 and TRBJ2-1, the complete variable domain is KAGVTQTPRYLIKTRGQQVTLSCSPISGHRSVSWYQQTPGQGLQFLFEYFSETQRNKGNFPGRFSGRQFSNSRSEMNVSTLELGDSALYLCASSRTLGEQFFGPGTRLTVL.

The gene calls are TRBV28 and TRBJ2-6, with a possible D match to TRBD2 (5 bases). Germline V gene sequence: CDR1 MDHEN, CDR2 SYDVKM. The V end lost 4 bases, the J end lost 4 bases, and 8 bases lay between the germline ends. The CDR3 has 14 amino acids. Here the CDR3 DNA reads TGTGCCAGCAGTTCGGGAACAGGGGCCAACGTCCTGACTTTC. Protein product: CASSSGTGANVLTF.

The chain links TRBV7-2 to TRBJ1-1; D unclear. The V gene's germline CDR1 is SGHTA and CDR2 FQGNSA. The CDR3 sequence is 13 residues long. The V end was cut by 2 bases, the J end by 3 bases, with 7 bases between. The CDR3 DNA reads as TGTGCCAGCAGCTTAATGATAGACACTGAAGCTTTCTTT. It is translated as CASSLMIDTEAFF.

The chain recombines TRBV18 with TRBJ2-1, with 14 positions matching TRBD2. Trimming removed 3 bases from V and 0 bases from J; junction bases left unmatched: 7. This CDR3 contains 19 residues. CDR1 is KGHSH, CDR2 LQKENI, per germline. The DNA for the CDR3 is TGTGCCAGCTCACCCTGGGGACTAGCGGGAGAAAGCTCCTACAATGAGCAGTTCTTC. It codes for CASSPWGLAGESSYNEQFF.